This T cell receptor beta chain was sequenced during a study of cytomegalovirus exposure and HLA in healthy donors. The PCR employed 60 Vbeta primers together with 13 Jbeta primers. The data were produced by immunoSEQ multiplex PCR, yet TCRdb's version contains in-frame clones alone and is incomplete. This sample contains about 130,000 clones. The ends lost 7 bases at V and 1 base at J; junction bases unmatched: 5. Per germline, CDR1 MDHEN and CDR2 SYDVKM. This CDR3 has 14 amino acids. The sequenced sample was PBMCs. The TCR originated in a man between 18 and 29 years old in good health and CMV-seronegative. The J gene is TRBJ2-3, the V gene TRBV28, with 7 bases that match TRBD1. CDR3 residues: CASTPGQGTDTQYF. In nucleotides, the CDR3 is TGTGCCAGCACCCCTGGACAGGGCACAGATACGCAGTATTTT.